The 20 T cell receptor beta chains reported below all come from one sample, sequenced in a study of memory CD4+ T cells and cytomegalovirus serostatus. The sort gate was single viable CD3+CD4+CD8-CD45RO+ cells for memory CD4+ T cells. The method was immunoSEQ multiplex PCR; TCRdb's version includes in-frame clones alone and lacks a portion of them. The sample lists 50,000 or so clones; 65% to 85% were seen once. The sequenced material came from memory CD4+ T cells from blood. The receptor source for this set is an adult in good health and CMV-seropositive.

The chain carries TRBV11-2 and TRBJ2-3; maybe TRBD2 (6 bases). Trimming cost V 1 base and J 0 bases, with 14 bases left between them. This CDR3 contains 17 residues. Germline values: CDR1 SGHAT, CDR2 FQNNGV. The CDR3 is CASSLVGASVSTDTQYF. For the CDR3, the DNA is TGTGCCAGCAGCTTAGTAGGGGCTAGCGTTAGCACAGATACGCAGTATTTT.

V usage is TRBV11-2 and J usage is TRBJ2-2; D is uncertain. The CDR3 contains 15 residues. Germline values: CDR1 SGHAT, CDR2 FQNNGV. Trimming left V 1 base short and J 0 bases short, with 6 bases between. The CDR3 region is CASSLGQSNTGELFF. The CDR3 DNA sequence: TGTGCCAGCAGCTTAGGCCAGTCGAACACCGGGGAGCTGTTTTTT. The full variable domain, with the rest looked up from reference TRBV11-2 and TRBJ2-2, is EAGVAQSPRYKIIEKRQSVAFWCNPISGHATLYWYQQILGQGPKLLIQFQNNGVVDDSQLPKDRFSAERLKGVDSTLKIQPAKLEDSAVYLCASSLGQSNTGELFFGEGSRLTVL.

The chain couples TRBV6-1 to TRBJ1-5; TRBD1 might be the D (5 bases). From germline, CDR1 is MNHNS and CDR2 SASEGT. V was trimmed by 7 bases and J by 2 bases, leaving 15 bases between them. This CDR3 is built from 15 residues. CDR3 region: CASTTDTLGNQPQHF. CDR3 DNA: TGTGCCAGCACCACGGACACATTGGGCAATCAGCCCCAGCATTTT.

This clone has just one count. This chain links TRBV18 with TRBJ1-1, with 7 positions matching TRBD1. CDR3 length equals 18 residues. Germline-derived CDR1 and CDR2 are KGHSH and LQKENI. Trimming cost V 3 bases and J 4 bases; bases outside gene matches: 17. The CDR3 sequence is CASSPRSGTVLVSTEAFF. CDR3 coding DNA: TGTGCCAGCTCACCGAGATCCGGGACAGTTTTGGTAAGCACTGAAGCTTTCTTT.

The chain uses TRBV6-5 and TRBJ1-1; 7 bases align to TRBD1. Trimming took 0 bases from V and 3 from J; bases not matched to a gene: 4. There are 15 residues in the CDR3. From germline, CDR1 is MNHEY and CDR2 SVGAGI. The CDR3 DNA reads TGTGCCAGCAGTTACTCCCTTCAGGGGGACACTGAAGCTTTCTTT. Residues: CASSYSLQGDTEAFF.

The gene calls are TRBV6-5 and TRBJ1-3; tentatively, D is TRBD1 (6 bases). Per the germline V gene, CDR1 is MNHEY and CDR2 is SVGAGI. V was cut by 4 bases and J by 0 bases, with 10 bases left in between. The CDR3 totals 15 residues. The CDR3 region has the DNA TGTGCCAGCAGTTCCGGACAGCTCTCTGGAAACACCATATATTTT. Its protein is CASSSGQLSGNTIYF.

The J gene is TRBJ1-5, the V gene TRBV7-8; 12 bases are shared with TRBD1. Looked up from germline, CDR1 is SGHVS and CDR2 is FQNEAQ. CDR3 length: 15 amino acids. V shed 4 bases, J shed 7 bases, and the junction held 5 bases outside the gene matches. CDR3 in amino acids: CASSWGQGARQPQHF. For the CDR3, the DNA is TGTGCCAGCAGCTGGGGACAGGGGGCGCGGCAGCCCCAGCATTTT. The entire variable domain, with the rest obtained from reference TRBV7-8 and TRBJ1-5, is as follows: GAGVSQSPRYKVAKRGQDVALRCDPISGHVSLFWYQQALGQGPEFLTYFQNEAQLDKSGLPSDRFFAERPEGSVSTLKIQRTQQEDSAVYLCASSWGQGARQPQHFGDGTRLSIL.

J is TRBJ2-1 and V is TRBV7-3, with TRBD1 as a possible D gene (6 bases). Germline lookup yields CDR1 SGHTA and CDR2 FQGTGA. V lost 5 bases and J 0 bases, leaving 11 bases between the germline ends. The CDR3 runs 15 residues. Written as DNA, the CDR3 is TGTGCCAGCAGCGTTAGCAGGGGCTCCTACAATGAGCAGTTCTTC. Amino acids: CASSVSRGSYNEQFF.

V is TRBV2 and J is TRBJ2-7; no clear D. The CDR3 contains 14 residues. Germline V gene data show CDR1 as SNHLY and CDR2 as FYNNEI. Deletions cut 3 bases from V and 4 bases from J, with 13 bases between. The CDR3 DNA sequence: TGTGCCAGCAGTGACTCCAAACCGACGTACGAGCAGTACTTC. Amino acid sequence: CASSDSKPTYEQYF. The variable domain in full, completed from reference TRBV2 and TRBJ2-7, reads EPEVTQTPSHQVTQMGQEVILRCVPISNHLYFYWYRQILGQKVEFLVSFYNNEISEKSEIFDDQFSVERPDGSNFTLKIRSTKLEDSAMYFCASSDSKPTYEQYFGPGTRLTVT.

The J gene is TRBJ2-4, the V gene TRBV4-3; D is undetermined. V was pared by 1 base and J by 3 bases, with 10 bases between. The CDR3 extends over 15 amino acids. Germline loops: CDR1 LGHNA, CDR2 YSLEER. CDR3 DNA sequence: TGCGCCAGCAGCCAAGCCGGCTTAGGCAAAAACATTCAGTACTTC. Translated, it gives CASSQAGLGKNIQYF.

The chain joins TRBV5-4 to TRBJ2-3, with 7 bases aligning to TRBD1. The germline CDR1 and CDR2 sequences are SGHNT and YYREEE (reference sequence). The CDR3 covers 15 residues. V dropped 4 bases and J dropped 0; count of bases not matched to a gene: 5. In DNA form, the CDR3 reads TGTGCCAGCAGCGTTAAGGGGGCTAGCACAGATACGCAGTATTTT. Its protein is CASSVKGASTDTQYF. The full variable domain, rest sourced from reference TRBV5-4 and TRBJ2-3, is ETGVTQSPTHLIKTRGQQVTLRCSSQSGHNTVSWYQQALGQGPQFIFQYYREEENGRGNFPPRFSGLQFPNYSSELNVNALELDDSALYLCASSVKGASTDTQYFGPGTRLTVL.

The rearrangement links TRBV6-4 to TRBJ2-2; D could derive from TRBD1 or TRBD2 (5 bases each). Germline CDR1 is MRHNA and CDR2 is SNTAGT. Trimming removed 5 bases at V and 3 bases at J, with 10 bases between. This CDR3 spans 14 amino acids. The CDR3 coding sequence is TGTGCCAGCAGTCCGGGACCGCACACCGGGGAGCTGTTTTTT. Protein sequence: CASSPGPHTGELFF.

The DNA for the CDR3 is TGTGCCAGCGCAGGGACAGATACGCAGTATTTT. Translation gives CASAGTDTQYF. The gene calls are TRBV5-4 and TRBJ2-3, with D maybe TRBD1 (5 bases). Deletions cut 7 bases from V and 3 bases from J, with 6 bases between. In germline, CDR1 is SGHNT, CDR2 YYREEE (reference sequence). The CDR3 is 11 amino acids.

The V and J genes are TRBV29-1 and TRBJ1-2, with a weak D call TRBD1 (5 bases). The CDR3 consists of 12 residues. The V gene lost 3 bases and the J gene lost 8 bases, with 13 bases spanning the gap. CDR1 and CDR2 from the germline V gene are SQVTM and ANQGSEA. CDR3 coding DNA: TGCAGCGTTGAGTCCGCCGGGGGGGGCTACACCTTC. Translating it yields CSVESAGGGYTF.

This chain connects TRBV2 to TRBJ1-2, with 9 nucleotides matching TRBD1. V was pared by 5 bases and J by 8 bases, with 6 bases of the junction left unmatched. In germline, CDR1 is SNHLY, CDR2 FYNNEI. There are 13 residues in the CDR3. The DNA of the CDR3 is TGTGCCAGCAGTACCGAACAGGGGGCAGGCTACACCTTC. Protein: CASSTEQGAGYTF. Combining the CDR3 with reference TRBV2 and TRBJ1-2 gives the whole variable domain EPEVTQTPSHQVTQMGQEVILRCVPISNHLYFYWYRQILGQKVEFLVSFYNNEISEKSEIFDDQFSVERPDGSNFTLKIRSTKLEDSAMYFCASSTEQGAGYTFGSGTRLTVV.

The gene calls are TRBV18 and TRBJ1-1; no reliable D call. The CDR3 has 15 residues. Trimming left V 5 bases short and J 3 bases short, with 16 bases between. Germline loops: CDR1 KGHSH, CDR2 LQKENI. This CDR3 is CASSTVAWAYTEAFF. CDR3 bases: TGTGCCAGCTCAACGGTAGCCTGGGCCTACACTGAAGCTTTCTTT.

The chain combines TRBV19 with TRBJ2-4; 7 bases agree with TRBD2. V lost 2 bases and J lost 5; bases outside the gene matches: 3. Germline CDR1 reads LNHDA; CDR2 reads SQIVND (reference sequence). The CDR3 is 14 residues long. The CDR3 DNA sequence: TGTGCCAGTAGTATATGGGAGGGCCAAAACATTCAGTACTTC. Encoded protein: CASSIWEGQNIQYF.

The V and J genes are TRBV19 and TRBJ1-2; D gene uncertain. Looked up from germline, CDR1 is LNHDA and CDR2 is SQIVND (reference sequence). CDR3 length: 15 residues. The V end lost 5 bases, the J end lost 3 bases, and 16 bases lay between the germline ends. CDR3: CASSGSLSTDYGYTF. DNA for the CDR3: TGTGCCAGTAGTGGGTCCTTGAGTACTGACTATGGCTACACCTTC.

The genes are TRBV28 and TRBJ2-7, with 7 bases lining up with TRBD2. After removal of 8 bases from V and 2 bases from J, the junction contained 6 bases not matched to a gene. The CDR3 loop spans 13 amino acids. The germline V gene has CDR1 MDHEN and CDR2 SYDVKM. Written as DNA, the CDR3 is TGTGCCAGCGTTGGGGGAGGGGCCTACGAGCAGTACTTC. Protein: CASVGGGAYEQYF.

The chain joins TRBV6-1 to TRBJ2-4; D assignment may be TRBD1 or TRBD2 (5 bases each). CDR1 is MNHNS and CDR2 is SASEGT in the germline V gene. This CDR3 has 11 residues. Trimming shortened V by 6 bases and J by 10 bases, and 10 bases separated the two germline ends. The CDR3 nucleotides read TGTGCCAGCAGCTTGGGGGAGATTCAGTACTTC. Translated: CASSLGEIQYF.